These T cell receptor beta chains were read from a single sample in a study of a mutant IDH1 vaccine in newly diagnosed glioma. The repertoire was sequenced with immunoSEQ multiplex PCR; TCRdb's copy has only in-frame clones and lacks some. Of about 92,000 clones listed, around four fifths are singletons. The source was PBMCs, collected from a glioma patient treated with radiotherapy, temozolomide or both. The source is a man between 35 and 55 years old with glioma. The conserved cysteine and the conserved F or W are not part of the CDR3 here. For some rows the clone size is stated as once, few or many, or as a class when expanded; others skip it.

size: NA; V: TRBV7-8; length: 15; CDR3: ASSFGGQGANWETQY
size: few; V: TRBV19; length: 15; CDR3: ASMIDRGRGSNQPQH
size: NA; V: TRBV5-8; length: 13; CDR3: ASSKPGQGRNIQY
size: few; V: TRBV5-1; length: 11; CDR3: ASSLGPNTEAF
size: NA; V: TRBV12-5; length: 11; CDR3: ASGTRGLNEQF
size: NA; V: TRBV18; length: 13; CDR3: ASSLNQGTGDGYT
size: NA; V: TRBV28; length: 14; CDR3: ASSHQSRDRGGEQY
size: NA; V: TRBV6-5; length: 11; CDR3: ASSTRSDPPEY
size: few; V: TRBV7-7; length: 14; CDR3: ASSPHGRRAWETQY
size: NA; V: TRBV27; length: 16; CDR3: ASSLLGTDLRLGYGYT
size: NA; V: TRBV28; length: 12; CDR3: ASSLSPRLYGYT
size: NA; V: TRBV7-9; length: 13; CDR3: ASSTSTGFTGELF
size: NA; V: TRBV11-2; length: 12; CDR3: ASSDRQGAREQY
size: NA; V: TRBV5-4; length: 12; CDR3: ASSEGGNHQPQH
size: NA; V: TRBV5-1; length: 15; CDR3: ASRTSGGAQATGELF
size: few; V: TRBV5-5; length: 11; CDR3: ASRQGVNTEAF
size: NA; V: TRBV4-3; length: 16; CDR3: ASSQEGERSQLNEKLF
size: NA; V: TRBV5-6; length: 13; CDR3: ASSTPGQGLGGYT
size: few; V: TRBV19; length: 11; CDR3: ASSIDTRTEAF
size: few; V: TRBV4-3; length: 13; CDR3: ASSQDKGSNQPQH
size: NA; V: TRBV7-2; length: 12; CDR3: ASSSQRGPYEQY
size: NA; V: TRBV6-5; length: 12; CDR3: ASSYSDRETEAF
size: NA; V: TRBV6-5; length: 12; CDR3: ASSPTGLFYEQY
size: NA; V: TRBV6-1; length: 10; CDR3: ASRETSYEQY
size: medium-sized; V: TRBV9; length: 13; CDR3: ASSVGGAIGETQY
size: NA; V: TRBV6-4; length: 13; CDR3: ASSRTSGGGNEQF
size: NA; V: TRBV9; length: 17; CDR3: ASSVAGLGLAGGPDTQY
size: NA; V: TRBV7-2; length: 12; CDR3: ASSLGGATDTQY
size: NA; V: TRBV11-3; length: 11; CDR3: ASSEQLNTEAF
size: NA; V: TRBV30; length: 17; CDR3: AWSGNWGRGRGFPNEQY
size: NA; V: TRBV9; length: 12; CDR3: ASSVGDRGYGYT
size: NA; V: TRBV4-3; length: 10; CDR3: ASSLSTDTQY
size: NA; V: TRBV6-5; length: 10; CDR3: ASSTRLAKQF
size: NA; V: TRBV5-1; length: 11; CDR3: ASSLLYTDTQY
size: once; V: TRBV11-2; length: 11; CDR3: ASTYRGWHEQY
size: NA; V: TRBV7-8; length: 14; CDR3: ASSFFPDRVNQPQH
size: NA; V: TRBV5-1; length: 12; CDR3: ASSLGTAWPEAF
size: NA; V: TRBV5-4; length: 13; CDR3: ASSLGGVSADTQY
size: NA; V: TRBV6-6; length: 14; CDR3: ASSWDPSGGGYEQY
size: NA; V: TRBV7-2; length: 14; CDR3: ASSFIGGPRPGEQY
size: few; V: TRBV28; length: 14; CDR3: ASSLPGTGDFYGYT
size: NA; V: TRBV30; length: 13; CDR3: AWSPHRGRTHGYT
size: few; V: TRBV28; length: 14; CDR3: ASSLVRDRVGNTIY
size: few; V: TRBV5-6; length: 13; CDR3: ASSSGPRSTDTQY
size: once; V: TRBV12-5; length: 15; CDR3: ASGLVTPGLPLNEQF
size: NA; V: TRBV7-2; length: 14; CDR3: ASSPGGLAGVETQY
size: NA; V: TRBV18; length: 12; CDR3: ASSPSGQGYEQY
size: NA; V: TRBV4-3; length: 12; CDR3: ASSQGRARNGYT
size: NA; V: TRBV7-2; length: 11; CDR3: ASSSTTGETQY
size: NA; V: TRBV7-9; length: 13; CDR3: ASSLGDRGLYEQY
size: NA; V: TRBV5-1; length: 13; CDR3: ASSPPGQGRETQY
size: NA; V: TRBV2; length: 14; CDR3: ASSGGGFGPANGYT
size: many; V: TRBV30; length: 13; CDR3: AWSVTSGGAKEQF
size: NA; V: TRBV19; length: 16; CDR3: ASSIGSVRHRGLYGYT
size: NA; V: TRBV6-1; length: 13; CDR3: ASSEEGGSSYEQY